The 15 T cell receptor beta chains reported below all come from one sample, sequenced in a study of shared clonotypes between healthy human individuals. CD45RO negativity and positive selection for CCR7 defined naive CD8 cells, a population that excluded terminally differentiated effector memory CD45RA+ cells. TCRdb's table, derived via immunoSEQ multiplex PCR, lists solely in-frame clones and lacks some. The profile covers just over 2,000,000 clones, with roughly 94% appearing a single time and 1% to 1.3% taken by the ten largest. The sequencing input was naive CD8+ T cells sorted from blood. The receptors were gathered from a man younger than 30 in good health.

This clone was seen once. The chain has TRBV6-1 and TRBJ2-7; perhaps TRBD1 as D (6 bases). The germline V and J ends were trimmed by 4 bases and 5 bases, with 12 bases remaining between them. CDR1 is MNHNS, CDR2 SASEGT, per germline. The CDR3 sequence is 13 residues long. The CDR3 coding sequence is TGTGCCAGCAGTGGTCGGACAGTCCACGAGCAGTACTTC. Amino acid sequence: CASSGRTVHEQYF.

This clone showed up just a few times. This sample also contains other DNA sequences that code for the same CDR3. V usage is TRBV28 and J usage is TRBJ2-2, with D uncertain. The germline V and J ends were trimmed by 5 bases and 7 bases, with 5 bases remaining between them. This CDR3 comprises 11 residues. In germline, CDR1 is MDHEN, CDR2 SYDVKM. The CDR3 here is CASSPGGELFF. Written as DNA, the CDR3 is TGTGCCAGCAGTCCCGGCGGGGAGCTGTTTTTT.

The rearrangement joins TRBV7-2 to TRBJ2-5, with TRBD2 matching over 7 bases. Germline loops: CDR1 SGHTA, CDR2 FQGNSA. This CDR3 contains 17 residues. V shed 2 bases, J shed 1 base, and the junction held 10 bases outside the gene matches. The CDR3 protein is CASSLPLADEIQETQYF. In nucleotides, the CDR3 is TGTGCCAGCAGCTTACCGCTAGCGGACGAGATCCAAGAGACCCAGTACTTC.

In its sample, this clone was seen once. The V and J genes are TRBV5-1 and TRBJ1-3; D is uncertain. The CDR3 spans 13 residues. The V gene lost 4 bases and the J gene lost 1 base, with 6 bases spanning the gap. Per the germline V gene, CDR1 is SGHRS and CDR2 is YFSETQ. The DNA of the CDR3 is TGCGCCAGCAGCCCTGGTTCTGGAAACACCATATATTTT. Its protein product is CASSPGSGNTIYF.

This chain links TRBV6-5 with TRBJ2-5; D may be TRBD1 or TRBD2 (6 bases each). Per the germline V gene, CDR1 is MNHEY and CDR2 is SVGAGI. The V end was cut by 2 bases, the J end by 9 bases, with 13 bases between. The CDR3 consists of 13 residues. CDR3 protein: CASSYPGGEAQYF. CDR3 nucleotides: TGTGCCAGCAGTTACCCCGGGGGCGAGGCCCAGTACTTC.

The V gene is TRBV4-1, the J gene TRBJ2-7, with D possibly being TRBD1 (5 bases). Trimming took 1 base from V and 5 from J, leaving 15 bases between them. CDR3 size: 15 residues. CDR1 is MGHRA and CDR2 is YSYEKL in the germline V gene. CDR3 bases: TGCGCCAGCAGCCAAGGAGCACAGGTGGCGGACGAGCAGTACTTC. Amino acids: CASSQGAQVADEQYF.

This clone was found once. The gene calls are TRBV7-2 and TRBJ2-7; D is perhaps TRBD1 (5 bases). CDR1 and CDR2 from the germline V gene are SGHTA and FQGNSA. V was shortened by 3 bases and J by 0 bases, with 12 bases between the two germline ends. The CDR3 runs 15 residues. The CDR3 DNA is TGTGCCAGCAGCTTGACAGCCCACCCCTCCTACGAGCAGTACTTC. Translation gives CASSLTAHPSYEQYF.

The V call is TRBV7-9, the J call TRBJ1-6; the D gene is possibly TRBD1 (6 bases). Germline CDR1 and CDR2: SEHNR and FQNEAQ (reference sequence). V lost 5 bases and J lost 4, with 21 bases in between. This CDR3 region has 18 residues. CDR3 amino acids: CASSHPRQEFSYNSPLHF. The CDR3 DNA reads as TGTGCCAGCAGCCACCCCCGACAGGAATTTTCGTATAATTCACCCCTCCACTTT.

This rearrangement joins TRBV19 to TRBJ1-5; TRBD1 might be the D (6 bases). In germline, CDR1 is LNHDA, CDR2 SQIVND (reference sequence). Trimming removed 3 bases from V and 3 bases from J, with 12 bases in between. The length of the CDR3 is 15 residues. CDR3 in DNA: TGTGCCAGTAGTATGGGTACAGGGACCAATCAGCCCCAGCATTTT. Encoded protein: CASSMGTGTNQPQHF.

About this clone itself: In the same sample, other DNA sequences code for this CDR3. The V gene is TRBV9, the J gene TRBJ2-1; the match to TRBD2 covers 14 bases. This CDR3 region has 15 residues. Germline CDR1 SGDLS, CDR2 YYNGEE. The V gene end was trimmed by 3 bases and the J gene end by 9 bases; junction bases not matched to a gene: 5. CDR3 protein: CASSEGLAGGREQFF. The CDR3 DNA is TGTGCCAGCAGCGAAGGACTAGCGGGGGGACGTGAGCAGTTCTTC. The variable domain in full, with the rest retrieved from reference TRBV9 and TRBJ2-1, is DSGVTQTPKHLITATGQRVTLRCSPRSGDLSVYWYQQSLDQGLQFLIQYYNGEERAKGNILERFSAQQFPDLHSELNLSSLELGDSALYFCASSEGLAGGREQFFGPGTRLTVL.

The sample holds one count of this clone. This chain joins TRBV6-4 and TRBJ1-5; 7 bases fit TRBD1. CDR3 length: 16 amino acids. CDR1 and CDR2 from the germline V gene are MRHNA and SNTAGT. The junction had 14 bases not matched to a gene; V was cut back by 7 bases and J by 5 bases. The CDR3 loop is CASIRQGNRRDQPQHF. CDR3 DNA sequence: TGTGCCAGCATTCGACAGGGAAACAGGAGGGATCAGCCCCAGCATTTT.

The CDR3 DNA reads as TGTGCCAGCAGTTTATCGATCGGACACAGGGATGATTTAGGCATTCAGTACTTC. Translating gives CASSLSIGHRDDLGIQYF. V and J are TRBV27 and TRBJ2-4; tentatively, D is TRBD1 (6 bases). CDR1 MNHEY and CDR2 SMNVEV come from the germline V gene (reference sequence). V shed 0 bases and J shed 9 bases, with 24 bases lying between them. CDR3 size: 18 residues.

CDR3 in DNA: TGTGCCAGCAGTGAGGGACAGGGGGTTTGGGGCTACACCTTC. Protein sequence: CASSEGQGVWGYTF. The chain recombines TRBV25-1 with TRBJ1-2; TRBD1 aligns across 11 bases. This CDR3 contains 14 residues. Germline CDR1 reads MGHDK; CDR2 reads SYGVNS. Unmatched junction bases numbered 5, after V lost 3 bases and J lost 8 bases.

This rearrangement joins TRBV5-4 to TRBJ2-7, with unresolved D. The V end was cut by 4 bases, the J end by 1 base, with 9 bases between. Germline assignment: CDR1 SGHNT and CDR2 YYREEE (reference sequence). The CDR3 length is 13 residues. The CDR3: CASSQEPSYEQYF. The CDR3 region has the DNA TGTGCCAGCAGCCAGGAACCGTCCTACGAGCAGTACTTC.

The CDR3 DNA reads as TGCGCCAGCAGGTCTTCTACAGGGGGCGATACGCAGTATTTT. Translated: CASRSSTGGDTQYF. J is TRBJ2-3 and V is TRBV5-1; TRBD1 matches 9 bases. The ends lost 5 bases at V and 6 bases at J; junction bases unmatched: 7. Germline CDR1 is SGHRS and CDR2 is YFSETQ. The CDR3 length is 14 residues. Full variable domain (rest looked up from reference TRBV5-1 and TRBJ2-3): KAGVTQTPRYLIKTRGQQVTLSCSPISGHRSVSWYQQTPGQGLQFLFEYFSETQRNKGNFPGRFSGRQFSNSRSEMNVSTLELGDSALYLCASRSSTGGDTQYFGPGTRLTVL.